This TCR beta chain was captured by sequencing in a study of blood T cell repertoires in COVID-19 (TCRdb year 2020). Describing the broader study: Samples covering the acute and convalescent phases of COVID-19 were provided by collaborators in the United States, Italy and Spain. Where available, HLA class I and class II types were obtained from metadata supplied by the sample provider rather than from assay-based typing. The repertoires were released in a freely available public database intended as a resource for research on the immune response to SARS-CoV-2. The samples were drawn from two sources: the first 160 participants of the ongoing ImmuneRACE study, and 1,200 or so subjects contributed by 6 global collaborators. The prospective study material was composed of cDNA or gDNA derived from T cells, B-cell-depleted T cells, or PBMCs. The sample metadata nearly always contained a de-identified subject ID, COVID-19 status, age in years and sex. Subjects who had been exposed to COVID-19, were actively infected with it, or had recovered from it provided the deeply sampled blood TCRbeta repertoires that made up the dataset. Broad study findings and their caveats: The amount of clinical and demographic metadata varied by source and participant and was provided uncurated.

One collaborating source in Seattle enrolled patients while the patients were actively infected and followed the patients over time throughout the course of disease. Each collaborating institution followed its own protocols to collect whole blood in K2EDTA tubes. For TCRbeta analysis, collaborators shipped samples in one of three forms: frozen whole blood, isolated PBMCs, or DNA extracted from either of those sample types. Worth noting for this clone: The target of this receptor is not known. Base qualities are not at hand, and no much larger clone is one base apart.

CDR1 and CDR2 were assigned from the germline V gene (reference sequence) as SEHNR and FQNEAQ. V is trimmed back by 5 bases and J by 3 bases, and the junction contains 14 bases that no gene match accounts for. CDR3 length: 18 amino acids, cysteine to phenylalanine. Of the read, only the CDR3 DNA is kept; its 54 bases are in frame from base 1. TCRbeta CDR3 regions were amplified from genomic DNA using the immunoSEQ Assay, a bias-controlled multiplex PCR. The authors' pipeline ran thus. The number of nucleated cells in each sample was estimated from the amplification of reference gene primers within the assay. Sequence reads were collapsed and filtered to measure the absolute abundance of every unique TCRbeta CDR3 rearrangement. Productive Simpson clonality was computed per sample as the square root of Simpson's diversity index over productive rearrangements. Here the immuneACCESS table is served through TCRdb, limited to in-frame sequences with V and J called. Missing clones are a known gap in these copies; in checked studies unresolved V genes cover under half, and the rest lacks a known reason. V and J calls and clone size are given by that table; D and trimming were obtained from the DNA. The sample table lists approximately 120,000 clones, about four fifths of them with a count of one. The leading ten clones occupy 17% of the sample.

The V and J segments used are TRBV7-9 and TRBJ2-7; 12 middle bases align to TRBD1. The source material was peripheral blood. This clonotype originated in a man aged 25 to 45 with COVID-19, enrolled during active disease. The DNA reads TGTGCCAGCAGCCCACCACCGGGACAGGGGGCATCTGACTACGAGCAGTACTTC. Its protein reads: CASSPPPGQGASDYEQYF.